These 30 T cell receptor beta chains came from one sample sequenced in a study of T cell responses to AZD1222 COVID-19 vaccine. Produced via immunoSEQ multiplex PCR; TCRdb's table is partial and in-frame only. The sample has roughly 120,000 clones, about nine tenths seen once. The input for sequencing was peripheral blood, taken on day 0 of AZD1222 vaccination. The origin of the receptors is an adult in good health.

This clone was counted a few times. V and J are TRBV6-5 and TRBJ1-6; TRBD1 matches 7 bases. Germline assignment: CDR1 MNHEY and CDR2 SVGAGI. This CDR3 is 13 amino acids long. Trimming at V came to 7 bases and at J to 8 bases, leaving 5 bases not matched to a gene. This CDR3 is CASNRDRDSPLHF. The CDR3 DNA reads as TGTGCCAGCAATCGCGACAGGGATTCACCCCTCCACTTT.

In its sample, this clone was seen once. This sample includes further DNA sequences coding for the same CDR3. The gene calls are TRBV19 and TRBJ1-4, with TRBD1 matching 9 bases. J lost 8 bases, V lost 3 bases, and 4 bases had no gene match. The CDR3 extends over 14 amino acids. From germline, CDR1 is LNHDA and CDR2 SQIVND (reference sequence). CDR3 sequence: CASSIGQGSEKLFF. The CDR3 region has the DNA TGTGCCAGTAGTATCGGACAGGGGAGCGAAAAACTGTTTTTT. The full variable domain, with the rest looked up from reference TRBV19 and TRBJ1-4, is DGGITQSPKYLFRKEGQNVTLSCEQNLNHDAMYWYRQDPGQGLRLIYYSQIVNDFQKGDIAEGYSVSREKKESFPLTVTSAQKNPTAFYLCASSIGQGSEKLFFGSGTQLSVL.

On this clone itself: One end of the junction is discordant with germline, which a read error may explain. The chain couples TRBV2 to TRBJ2-2; the D gene is possibly TRBD1 (6 bases). Germline CDR1 reads SNHLY; CDR2 reads FYNNEI. The CDR3 loop spans 15 amino acids. CDR3 sequence: CASSEDRRFTGELFF. The CDR3 DNA reads TGTGCCAGCAGCGAAGACAGGAGATTTACCGGGGAGCTGTTTTTT.

This rearrangement joins TRBV27 to TRBJ1-5; D is uncertain. V lost 6 bases and J lost 0, with 12 bases in between. This CDR3 region has 15 residues. Germline-derived CDR1 and CDR2 are MNHEY and SMNVEV (reference sequence). The CDR3 DNA reads as TGTGCCAGCAGCTCTAAGGTTTATAGCAATCAGCCCCAGCATTTT. This codes for CASSSKVYSNQPQHF.

About this clone: One junction end disagrees with the germline gene, perhaps due to a read error. The rearrangement uses TRBV28 and TRBJ1-5, with D maybe TRBD1 (6 bases). The CDR3 contains 14 residues. Germline assignment: CDR1 MDHEN and CDR2 SYDVKM. CDR3 in DNA: TGTGCCAGCAGGTTATTACAAGGGGGTCAGCCCCAGCATTTT. Translation: CASRLLQGGQPQHF.

The J gene is TRBJ2-1, the V gene TRBV19; perhaps D is TRBD1 or TRBD2 (5 bases each). V was cut by 7 bases and J by 5 bases, with 18 bases left in between. The CDR3 is made up of 15 amino acids. The germline V gene has CDR1 LNHDA and CDR2 SQIVND (reference sequence). CDR3 region: CASTDRDAHNNEQFF. The CDR3 nucleotides are TGTGCCAGTACCGACCGGGACGCGCACAACAATGAGCAGTTCTTC.

The V gene is TRBV6-5, the J gene TRBJ2-2, with a possible D match to TRBD1 (6 bases). This CDR3 has 15 amino acids. Per germline, CDR1 MNHEY and CDR2 SVGAGI. Trimming took off 5 bases at V and 3 bases at J, with 13 bases between the two ends. The CDR3 loop reads CASSRTAGDTGELFF. In DNA, the CDR3 is TGTGCCAGCAGTCGGACAGCCGGAGACACCGGGGAGCTGTTTTTT.

The genes are TRBV10-3 and TRBJ2-7, with a weak D call TRBD2 (6 bases). This CDR3 spans 14 amino acids. CDR1 is ENHRY, CDR2 SYGVKD, per germline. V lost 4 bases and J lost 6, with 16 bases in between. CDR3 in amino acids: CAISGPGVRGEQYF. The DNA of the CDR3 is TGTGCCATCAGTGGGCCGGGGGTCCGAGGCGAGCAGTACTTC.

CDR3 nucleotides: TGTGCCACCAGCAGAGATCCGAGGCCCCAAGAGACCCAGTACTTC. It codes for CATSRDPRPQETQYF. The chain recombines TRBV15 with TRBJ2-5; D ambiguous. The CDR3 length is 15 residues. Germline V CDR1 and CDR2: LNHNV, YYDKDF (reference sequence). Deletions cut 0 bases from V and 1 base from J, with 9 bases between. The variable domain in full, with the rest retrieved from reference TRBV15 and TRBJ2-5, is DAMVIQNPRYQVTQFGKPVTLSCSQTLNHNVMYWYQQKSSQAPKLLFHYYDKDFNNEADTPDNFQSRRPNTSFCFLDIRSPGLGDTAMYLCATSRDPRPQETQYFGPGTRLLVL.

This clone showed up just once. The chain uses TRBV24-1 and TRBJ2-2; D uncertain. The CDR3 contains 13 residues. Between the trimmed V and J ends, which lost 11 bases and 0 bases, there was a span of 9 bases. Germline V CDR1 and CDR2: KGHDR, SFDVKD. The CDR3 protein is CAIRTPNTGELFF. DNA for the CDR3: TGTGCCATCCGGACGCCGAACACCGGGGAGCTGTTTTTT.

This clone is a singleton in its sample. The rearrangement links TRBV19 to TRBJ1-5; 12 bases are shared with TRBD1. The ends lost 9 bases at V and 7 bases at J; junction bases unmatched: 4. Looked up from germline, CDR1 is LNHDA and CDR2 is SQIVND (reference sequence). The CDR3 contains 13 residues. Here the CDR3 reads CASAGTGGQPQHF. As DNA, the CDR3 is TGTGCCAGCGCCGGGACAGGGGGCCAGCCCCAGCATTTT.

V is TRBV19 and J is TRBJ2-5, with D possibly matching TRBD2 (5 bases). The CDR3 spans 14 residues. V gave up 5 bases and J gave up 1 base, with 11 bases separating them. Per the germline V gene, CDR1 is LNHDA and CDR2 is SQIVND (reference sequence). CDR3 coding DNA: TGTGCCAGTAGTGAGCGGCAGATCCAAGAGACCCAGTACTTC. As protein: CASSERQIQETQYF.

This chain uses TRBV4-3 with TRBJ2-2; TRBD2 might be the D (5 bases). This CDR3 comprises 17 residues. The ends were cut back, 0 bases at V and 5 bases at J, with 16 bases in the middle. Per germline, CDR1 LGHNA and CDR2 YSLEER. CDR3 region: CASSQEIPGLGTGELFF. DNA of the CDR3: TGCGCCAGCAGCCAAGAGATACCGGGGTTGGGGACCGGGGAGCTGTTTTTT.

V and J are TRBV28 and TRBJ1-5, with 8 bases that match TRBD1. CDR3 length equals 20 residues. Germline V gene sequence: CDR1 MDHEN, CDR2 SYDVKM. J lost 0 bases, V lost 1 base, and 14 bases had no gene match. The CDR3 reads CASSLLSGGTVLNSNQPQHF. CDR3 DNA: TGTGCCAGCAGTTTATTATCAGGGGGCACGGTCCTAAATAGCAATCAGCCCCAGCATTTT.

The V and J genes are TRBV28 and TRBJ1-1; D is undetermined. V lost 6 bases to trimming and J lost 4 bases, with 21 bases between them. The CDR3 is 16 residues long. Looked up from germline, CDR1 is MDHEN and CDR2 is SYDVKM. The CDR3 spells CASRPPPGRKGTEAFF. The CDR3 DNA is TGTGCCAGCAGACCTCCCCCCGGGCGGAAGGGCACTGAAGCTTTCTTT.

This chain links TRBV18 with TRBJ1-1; no clear D. Germline CDR1 and CDR2: KGHSH and LQKENI. Trimming stripped 3 bases from V and 6 bases from J, with 20 bases between. CDR3 size: 16 residues. The CDR3 here is CASSPPSGTSIAEAFF. CDR3 in DNA: TGTGCCAGCTCACCTCCCTCGGGAACTTCGATAGCTGAAGCTTTCTTT.

The genes are TRBV6-1 and TRBJ1-5; D ambiguous. The CDR3 extends over 13 amino acids. Between the trimmed V and J ends, which lost 7 bases and 1 base, there was a span of 8 bases. Germline V CDR1 and CDR2: MNHNS, SASEGT. CDR3 residues: CASTLGSNQPQHF. CDR3 DNA: TGTGCCAGCACCTTGGGGAGCAATCAGCCCCAGCATTTT.

The V gene is TRBV2, the J gene TRBJ1-2; TRBD1 aligns across 9 bases. This CDR3 has 14 residues. Germline V gene data show CDR1 as SNHLY and CDR2 as FYNNEI. V shed 6 bases and J 8 bases; nucleotides not matched to a gene: 10. The CDR3 spells CASRQTGGAGGYTF. The DNA for the CDR3 is TGTGCCAGCAGACAAACAGGGGGCGCCGGCGGCTACACCTTC. Full variable domain (missing parts from reference TRBV2 and TRBJ1-2): EPEVTQTPSHQVTQMGQEVILRCVPISNHLYFYWYRQILGQKVEFLVSFYNNEISEKSEIFDDQFSVERPDGSNFTLKIRSTKLEDSAMYFCASRQTGGAGGYTFGSGTRLTVV.

The chain is built from TRBV3-1 (or the pseudogene TRBV3-2) and TRBJ1-4; D perhaps matches TRBD1 (5 bases). The germline V and J ends were trimmed by 2 bases and 3 bases, with 16 bases remaining between them. This CDR3 comprises 17 residues. The germline V gene has CDR1 LGHDT and CDR2 YNNKEL (reference sequence). CDR3 residues: CASSQLGEGTANEKLFF. The CDR3 nucleotides are TGTGCCAGCAGCCAACTGGGCGAGGGGACGGCTAATGAAAAACTGTTTTTT.

V usage is TRBV6-4 and J usage is TRBJ1-1, with TRBD1 matching over 11 bases. The V segment lost 6 bases and the J segment 5 bases; nucleotides outside the gene matches: 5. CDR3 length equals 14 residues. CDR1 MRHNA and CDR2 SNTAGT come from the germline V gene. CDR3 nucleotides: TGTGCCAGCAGCGCCGGGACAGGGGGGACTGAAGCTTTCTTT. It is translated as CASSAGTGGTEAFF.

This clone has more than one count but fewer than ten. The chain has TRBV4-2 and TRBJ2-1; the match to TRBD1 covers 7 bases. The ends lost 2 bases at V and 3 bases at J; junction bases unmatched: 4. The CDR3 consists of 15 residues. From germline, CDR1 is LGHNA and CDR2 YNFKEQ. The CDR3 is CASSQSPGGYNEQFF. The CDR3 nucleotides read TGTGCCAGCAGCCAAAGCCCAGGGGGCTACAATGAGCAGTTCTTC.

The genes are TRBV6-5 and TRBJ1-2, with D possibly matching TRBD1 (5 bases). The CDR3 sequence is 13 residues long. With 1 base removed from V and 6 bases from J, the gap between germline ends came to 9 bases. Looked up from germline, CDR1 is MNHEY and CDR2 is SVGAGI. CDR3 coding DNA: TGTGCCAGCAGTTACTTGGGGCAGGATGGCTACACCTTC. Translation: CASSYLGQDGYTF.

This clone has ten or more counts. V usage is TRBV3-1 (or the pseudogene TRBV3-2) and J usage is TRBJ1-2; 8 bases map to TRBD1. V shed 4 bases and J 3 bases; nucleotides not matched to a gene: 1. This CDR3 comprises 13 residues. From germline, CDR1 is LGHDT and CDR2 YNNKEL (reference sequence). The CDR3: CASSRDRYYGYTF. In nucleotides, the CDR3 is TGTGCCAGCAGCCGGGACAGGTACTATGGCTACACCTTC.

V and J are TRBV7-2 and TRBJ2-3, with D tentatively TRBD2 (6 bases). Trimming stripped 3 bases from V and 2 bases from J, with 18 bases between. Germline-derived CDR1 and CDR2 are SGHTA and FQGNSA. CDR3 length: 17 amino acids. This CDR3 is CASSFSGVAANTDTQYF. The CDR3 DNA follows: TGTGCCAGCAGCTTTTCCGGGGTAGCGGCTAACACAGATACGCAGTATTTT.

The chain carries TRBV3-1 (or the pseudogene TRBV3-2) and TRBJ1-5; D is ambiguous. The CDR3 has 12 amino acids. Trimming left V 1 base short and J 9 bases short, with 7 bases between. CDR1 and CDR2 from the germline V gene are LGHDT and YNNKEL (reference sequence). As DNA, the CDR3 is TGTGCCAGCAGCCAAGGCTGGGGGCCCCAGCATTTT. Its protein is CASSQGWGPQHF.

The J gene is TRBJ1-4, the V gene TRBV11-2; no clear D gene. The CDR3 covers 15 residues. Trimming left V 5 bases short and J 0 bases short, with 10 bases between. Germline V lookup: CDR1 SGHAT, CDR2 FQNNGV. The CDR3: CASSPAAATNEKLFF. CDR3 DNA sequence: TGTGCCAGCAGCCCCGCCGCTGCAACTAATGAAAAACTGTTTTTT.

The genes are TRBV19 and TRBJ2-5; 7 bases are a match to TRBD1. The germline V gene has CDR1 LNHDA and CDR2 SQIVND (reference sequence). The length of the CDR3 is 14 residues. Unmatched junction bases numbered 5, after V lost 5 bases and J lost 2 bases. The CDR3 nucleotides are TGTGCCAGTAGTTCCGGGACAGTTCAAGAGACCCAGTACTTC. Its protein product is CASSSGTVQETQYF.

This clone has a single count. The V call is TRBV7-2, the J call TRBJ1-2; D gene unclear. V lost 3 bases to trimming and J lost 1 base, with 9 bases between them. The CDR3 has 14 residues. Germline V gives CDR1 SGHTA, CDR2 FQGNSA. The CDR3 reads CASSFSNFNYGYTF. In DNA form, the CDR3 reads TGTGCCAGCAGCTTTAGCAATTTTAACTATGGCTACACCTTC. The full variable domain, rest sourced from reference TRBV7-2 and TRBJ1-2, is GAGVSQSPSNKVTEKGKDVELRCDPISGHTALYWYRQSLGQGLEFLIYFQGNSAPDKSGLPSDRFSAERTGGSVSTLTIQRTQQEDSAVYLCASSFSNFNYGYTFGSGTRLTVV.

The V call is TRBV12-5, the J call TRBJ1-2; D gene uncertain. Trimming removed 1 base from V and 4 bases from J, with 7 bases in between. Looked up from germline, CDR1 is LGHNT and CDR2 is FRNRAP. The CDR3 length is 13 residues. CDR3 residues: CASGLEGRYGYTF. CDR3 nucleotides: TGTGCTAGTGGTTTGGAAGGACGCTATGGCTACACCTTC.

J is TRBJ1-4 and V is TRBV6-1; D not resolved. Germline V CDR1 and CDR2: MNHNS, SASEGT. This CDR3 contains 14 residues. With 2 bases removed from V and 11 bases from J, the gap between germline ends came to 15 bases. As DNA, the CDR3 is TGTGCCAGCAGTGAATTGGTGGGAGGCGGGAAACTGTTTTTT. It is translated as CASSELVGGGKLFF.